This TCR beta chain derives from a study of CD8 T cells in Susac syndrome. Study details: Patients with Susac syndrome were therapy-naive, taking corticosteroids, with some also receiving intravenous immunoglobulin, or taking intravenous immunoglobulin alone at the time their blood was drawn.

CDR1 is PRHDT and CDR2 is FYEKMQ in the germline V gene (reference sequence). The CDR3 sequence is 14 residues long. The V and J ends lost 5 bases and 9 bases respectively, with 19 bases between them. Random hexamers were used to reverse transcribe about 0.45 to 1 ug of RNA. MiXCR, applied by TCRdb to the immunoSEQ multiplex PCR reads, yields one record per CDR3 protein. The sample carries 150,000 or so distinct CDR3 sequences, roughly 95% recorded once. The sequence was collected from a human donor with Susac syndrome. The chain joins TRBV13 to TRBJ2-5; TRBD1 or TRBD2 may be the D gene (5 bases each). Sequenced material: CD4+ T cells from PBMCs. CDR3 sequence: CASSPGTDLRAQYF. The CDR3 DNA sequence: TGTGCCAGCAGCCCTGGGACGGACCTCCGGGCCCAGTACTTC.